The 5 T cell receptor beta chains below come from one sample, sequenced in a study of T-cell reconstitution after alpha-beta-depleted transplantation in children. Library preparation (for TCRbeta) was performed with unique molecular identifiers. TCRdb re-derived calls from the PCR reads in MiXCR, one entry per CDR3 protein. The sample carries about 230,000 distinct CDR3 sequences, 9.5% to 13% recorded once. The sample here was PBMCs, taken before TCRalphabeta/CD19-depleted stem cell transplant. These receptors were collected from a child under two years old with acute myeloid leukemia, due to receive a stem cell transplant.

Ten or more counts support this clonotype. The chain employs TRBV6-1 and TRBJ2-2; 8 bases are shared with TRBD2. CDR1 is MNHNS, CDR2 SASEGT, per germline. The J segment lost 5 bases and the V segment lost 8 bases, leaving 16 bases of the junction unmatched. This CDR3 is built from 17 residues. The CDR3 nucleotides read TGTGCCAGCCCCCCAGCGGGAGTCGCTGGGGTGACCGGGGAGCTGTTTTTT. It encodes CASPPAGVAGVTGELFF.

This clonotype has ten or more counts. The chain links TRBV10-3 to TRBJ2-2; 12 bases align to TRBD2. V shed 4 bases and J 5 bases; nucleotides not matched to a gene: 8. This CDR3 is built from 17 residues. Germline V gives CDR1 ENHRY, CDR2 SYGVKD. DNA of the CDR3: TGTGCCATCAGTGCTCTAGCGGGAGGGCCGGGGACCGGGGAGCTGTTTTTT. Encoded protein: CAISALAGGPGTGELFF.

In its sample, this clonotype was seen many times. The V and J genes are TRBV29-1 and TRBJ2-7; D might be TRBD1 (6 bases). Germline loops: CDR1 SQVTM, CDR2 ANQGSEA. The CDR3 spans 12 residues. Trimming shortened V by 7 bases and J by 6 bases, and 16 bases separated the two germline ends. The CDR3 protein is CSGARGTSEQYF. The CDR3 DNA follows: TGCAGCGGAGCCAGGGGTACTAGCGAGCAGTACTTC.

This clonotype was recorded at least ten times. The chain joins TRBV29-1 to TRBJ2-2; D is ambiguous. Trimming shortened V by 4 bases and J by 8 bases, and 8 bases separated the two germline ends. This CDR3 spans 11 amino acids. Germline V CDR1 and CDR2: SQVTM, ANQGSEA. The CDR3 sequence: CSVVIGGELFF. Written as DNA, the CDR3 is TGCAGCGTTGTAATAGGTGGGGAGCTGTTTTTT.

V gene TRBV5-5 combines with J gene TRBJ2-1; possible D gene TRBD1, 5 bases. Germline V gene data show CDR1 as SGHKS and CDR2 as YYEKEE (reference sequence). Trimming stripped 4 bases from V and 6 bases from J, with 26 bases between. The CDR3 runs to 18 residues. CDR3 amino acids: CASSTSSIRQPLCNEQFF. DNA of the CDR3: TGTGCCAGCAGCACCTCCAGCATTCGACAGCCCCTTTGCAATGAGCAGTTCTTC.